This T cell receptor beta chain came from a study of cytomegalovirus exposure and HLA in healthy donors. Of note for this clone: Its antigen is as yet unknown.

Generated by immunoSEQ multiplex PCR, the TCRdb table keeps only in-frame clones and is missing some. The top ten hold 2.5% to 3.5% of the sample, which has around 170,000 clones, 88% seen once. V dropped 5 bases and J dropped 2; count of bases not matched to a gene: 10. This CDR3 has 19 amino acids. Germline lookup yields CDR1 LGHNT and CDR2 FRNRAP. Overall study findings and caveats: Later, an analysis found that TCR clusters from the first cohort tended to co-occur in the roughly 110 validation repertoires. A classifier reportedly called cytomegalovirus status with high sensitivity and specificity. Despite most TCR sequences being rare, some public TCRs occurred in many donors.

Donors came from a validation cohort of some 110 subjects, distinct from the first 666-subject cohort. The receptor was derived from a man aged 18 to 30 in good health and CMV-seronegative. The sample taken for sequencing was PBMCs. This chain uses TRBV12-5 with TRBJ2-2, with 14 positions matching TRBD2. This CDR3 reads CASGSGTSGGPGNTGELFF. For the CDR3, the DNA is TGTGCTAGTGGTAGTGGGACTAGCGGGGGACCGGGAAACACCGGGGAGCTGTTTTTT.